This is a list of T cell receptor beta chains from one sample in a study of blood T cell repertoires in COVID-19. This table comes from immunoSEQ multiplex PCR, and its TCRdb copy is limited to in-frame clones, with some not included. The sample lists 280,000 or so clones; around 91% were seen once. Sequenced material: PBMCs or T cells enriched from blood (not recorded which). The receptors shown here come from a woman aged 18 to 35 with acute COVID-19. The CDR3 runs from the conserved cysteine through the conserved F or W. The D gene is left open where the match is weak. A row's size may be missing; if present it is once, few, many or a size class.

clone_size	v_call	d_call	j_call	cdr3_aa	cdr3_nt
-	TRBV29-1	TRBD1	TRBJ2-1	CSVEGQGERNYNNEQFF	TGCAGCGTTGAAGGGCAGGGGGAAAGAAATTACAACAATGAGCAGTTCTTC
-	TRBV30	TRBD1	TRBJ1-1	CAWNRGITEAFF	TGTGCCTGGAACAGGGGAATCACTGAAGCTTTCTTT
-	TRBV28	TRBD2	TRBJ2-7	CASSSPPGFSGMYDEQYF	TGTGCCAGCAGCTCCCCCCCGGGTTTTAGCGGGATGTATGACGAGCAGTACTTC
-	TRBV4-3	TRBD1	TRBJ2-1	CASSPGTGPFNEQFF	TGCGCCAGCAGCCCCGGGACAGGGCCCTTCAATGAGCAGTTCTTC
-	TRBV7-2	-	TRBJ1-3	CASSLSPGTGNTIYF	TGTGCCAGCAGCTTATCTCCGGGGACTGGAAACACCATATATTTT
-	TRBV7-9	-	TRBJ2-7	CASSLEREQYF	TGTGCCAGCAGCTTAGAGAGGGAGCAGTACTTC
-	TRBV7-9	-	TRBJ1-2	CASSLSENYGYTF	TGTGCCAGCAGCTTATCCGAGAACTATGGCTACACCTTC
-	TRBV27	TRBD2	TRBJ2-1	CASTPLAGGINEQFF	TGTGCCAGCACCCCTTTAGCGGGAGGAATCAATGAGCAGTTCTTC
-	TRBV7-2	-	TRBJ1-3	CASSFTHSSGNTIYF	TGTGCCAGCAGCTTCACCCACAGCTCTGGAAACACCATATATTTT
-	TRBV27	-	TRBJ2-1	CASSGEYRRGWESYNEQFF	TGTGCCAGCAGCGGGGAGTACAGGAGGGGATGGGAATCCTACAATGAGCAGTTCTTC
-	TRBV28	-	TRBJ1-5	CASSLLAGVDNQPQHF	TGTGCCAGCAGTTTATTGGCAGGGGTTGACAATCAGCCCCAGCATTTT
-	TRBV27	-	TRBJ1-2	CASSLAFGGKYGYTF	TGTGCCAGCAGTCTAGCGTTTGGGGGGAAATATGGCTACACCTTC
-	TRBV19	TRBD1	TRBJ1-5	CASSIVVGTGGFNKPQHF	TGTGCCAGTAGTATAGTAGTCGGGACAGGGGGGTTTAACAAGCCCCAGCATTTT
-	TRBV14	-	TRBJ2-3	CASSRAGADTQYF	TGTGCCAGCAGCCGAGCAGGGGCAGATACGCAGTATTTT
-	TRBV27	TRBD2	TRBJ2-7	CASSLSVLAAHSYEQYF	TGTGCCAGCAGTTTATCGGTCCTAGCGGCCCACTCCTACGAGCAGTACTTC
-	TRBV30	TRBD2	TRBJ2-5	CAWSVHGLAGRGAIQETQYF	TGTGCCTGGAGTGTACATGGTCTAGCGGGGAGGGGGGCCATTCAAGAGACCCAGTACTTC
-	TRBV30	-	TRBJ2-7	CAWNLRGPYEQYF	TGTGCCTGGAACCTAAGGGGCCCTTACGAGCAGTACTTC
-	TRBV19	TRBD1	TRBJ2-1	CASMPAGQGSNEQFF	TGTGCCAGTATGCCGGCGGGACAGGGCAGCAATGAGCAGTTCTTC
-	TRBV18	-	TRBJ1-4	CASSHNEKLFF	TGTGCCAGCTCCCATAATGAAAAACTGTTTTTT
-	TRBV30	TRBD1	TRBJ1-1	CACTGGRNTEAFF	TGTGCCTGTACAGGGGGCCGGAACACTGAAGCTTTCTTT
-	TRBV4-1	-	TRBJ2-1	CASSQDSGLWRTLYNEQFF	TGCGCCAGCAGCCAAGATTCGGGACTCTGGAGGACGCTCTACAATGAGCAGTTCTTC
-	TRBV7-2	-	TRBJ1-6	CASSLKGYNSPLHF	TGTGCCAGCAGCTTAAAGGGGTATAATTCACCCCTCCACTTT
-	TRBV27	TRBD1	TRBJ1-1	CASRQDRDTEAFF	TGTGCCAGCAGGCAGGACAGGGACACTGAAGCTTTCTTT
-	TRBV9	TRBD1	TRBJ2-6	CASSVGTASSGANVLTF	TGTGCCAGCAGCGTGGGGACAGCTAGCTCTGGGGCCAACGTCCTGACTTTC
-	TRBV5-6	-	TRBJ1-5	CASSLALQGHNQPQHF	TGTGCCAGCAGCTTGGCCTTGCAGGGGCACAATCAGCCCCAGCATTTT
few	TRBV2	-	TRBJ1-2	CASSEGSLVDGYTF	TGTGCCAGCAGTGAAGGTTCCCTCGTAGATGGCTACACCTTC
-	TRBV6-1	-	TRBJ1-2	CASSEYAGNYGYTF	TGTGCCAGCAGTGAATACGCAGGGAACTATGGCTACACCTTC
-	TRBV20-1	-	TRBJ1-1	CSAYMNTEAFF	TGCAGTGCTTATATGAACACTGAAGCTTTCTTT
once	TRBV27	TRBD1	TRBJ1-2	CASKMGQGANYYGYTF	TGTGCCAGCAAAATGGGACAGGGGGCGAACTACTATGGCTACACCTTC
few	TRBV5-4	TRBD1	TRBJ2-7	CASSWPGGWQQYF	TGTGCCAGCAGCTGGCCAGGGGGCTGGCAGCAGTACTTC
-	TRBV5-6	-	TRBJ1-1	CASSLYQGLNTEAFF	TGTGCCAGCAGCTTGTATCAGGGGTTAAACACTGAAGCTTTCTTT
-	TRBV5-1	-	TRBJ2-6	CASSLDPGTGANVLTF	TGCGCCAGCAGCTTGGACCCAGGAACTGGGGCCAACGTCCTGACTTTC
-	TRBV7-2	TRBD2	TRBJ2-1	CASRKRSPGLAGGNEQFF	TGTGCCAGCAGGAAGAGATCGCCGGGACTAGCGGGAGGCAATGAGCAGTTCTTC
-	TRBV20-1	-	TRBJ2-1	CSASWWRLRDEQFF	TGCAGTGCTAGTTGGTGGCGACTCCGAGATGAGCAGTTCTTC
few	TRBV2	TRBD1	TRBJ2-7	CASSEANRGRYEQYF	TGTGCCAGCAGTGAAGCGAACAGGGGGCGCTACGAGCAGTACTTC
-	TRBV10-3	TRBD2	TRBJ2-1	CAISLLAGGFNEQFF	TGTGCCATCAGCCTACTAGCGGGAGGTTTCAATGAGCAGTTCTTC